Shown below are 9 T cell receptor beta chains from a single sample sequenced in a study of PD-1 blockade in classical Hodgkin lymphoma. All patients experienced relapse after autologous stem cell transplantation, and brentuximab vedotin exposure was variable. Produced via immunoSEQ multiplex PCR; TCRdb's table is partial and in-frame only. The sample lists some 14,000 clones; around 90% were seen once. The material was peripheral blood mononuclear cells (PBMCs), obtained at baseline. The receptors stem from a human donor with classical Hodgkin lymphoma.

This chain links TRBV5-1 with TRBJ2-2; D might be TRBD2 (6 bases). Germline loops: CDR1 SGHRS, CDR2 YFSETQ. The CDR3 covers 15 residues. Trimming cost V 0 bases and J 4 bases, with 10 bases left between them. CDR3 amino acids: CASSLGGAGTGELFF. CDR3 sequence (DNA): TGCGCCAGCAGCTTGGGCGGGGCGGGCACCGGGGAGCTGTTTTTT.

The chain uses TRBV7-8 and TRBJ2-7; weak D call: TRBD1 (6 bases). Trimming cost V 5 bases and J 5 bases, with 16 bases left between them. Per the germline V gene, CDR1 is SGHVS and CDR2 is FQNEAQ. CDR3 size: 14 residues. CDR3 in DNA: TGTGCCAGCAGCCCCCGGACAGAAGGACACGAGCAGTACTTC. Amino acid sequence: CASSPRTEGHEQYF.

The rearrangement links TRBV11-3 to TRBJ2-3; D unresolved. The CDR3 loop spans 16 amino acids. CDR1 and CDR2 from the germline V gene are SGHNT and YENEEA. V lost 0 bases and J 4 bases, leaving 14 bases between the germline ends. The CDR3, as DNA: TGTGCCAGCAGCTTAGAGGGCCCAGCCAGCGCAGATACGCAGTATTTT. Protein product: CASSLEGPASADTQYF.

This clone was recorded only once. V and J are TRBV6-5 and TRBJ1-1; no definite D call. This CDR3 spans 12 amino acids. Per the germline V gene, CDR1 is MNHEY and CDR2 is SVGAGI. V lost 8 bases and J 4 bases, leaving 11 bases between the germline ends. The CDR3 here is CASPPPRTEAFF. As DNA, the CDR3 is TGTGCCAGCCCCCCCCCGCGCACTGAAGCTTTCTTT.

The count of this clone is one. This chain connects TRBV4-1 to TRBJ1-6; maybe TRBD1 (5 bases). CDR1 MGHRA and CDR2 YSYEKL come from the germline V gene. V was cut by 6 bases and J by 5 bases, with 14 bases left in between. The CDR3 is made up of 15 amino acids. The CDR3 region has the DNA TGCGCCAGCAGTTGGTCAGGCAGGGATAATTCACCCCTCCACTTT. This encodes CASSWSGRDNSPLHF.

The chain is built from TRBV28 and TRBJ2-1; D is perhaps TRBD1 (6 bases). The CDR3 contains 15 residues. Per germline, CDR1 MDHEN and CDR2 SYDVKM. The ends were cut back, 2 bases at V and 4 bases at J, with 12 bases in the middle. CDR3: CASSLRAGDYNEQFF. In DNA, the CDR3 is TGTGCCAGCAGTTTAAGGGCAGGGGATTACAATGAGCAGTTCTTC.

The chain employs TRBV5-1 and TRBJ1-4, with D perhaps matching TRBD1 (5 bases). The germline CDR1 and CDR2 sequences are SGHRS and YFSETQ. The V end was cut by 2 bases, the J end by 5 bases, with 7 bases between. The CDR3 length is 13 residues. The CDR3 DNA reads TGCGCCAGCAGCTTCGACAGAAATGAAAAACTGTTTTTT. Its translation: CASSFDRNEKLFF.

This chain joins TRBV6-1 and TRBJ2-2; D is possibly TRBD1 (6 bases). The CDR3 is made up of 15 amino acids. V was trimmed by 2 bases and J by 5 bases, leaving 12 bases between them. Germline CDR1 and CDR2: MNHNS and SASEGT. CDR3 sequence (DNA): TGTGCCAGCAGTGAATACAGGGTATATACCGGGGAGCTGTTTTTT. This gives the protein CASSEYRVYTGELFF.

The chain links TRBV18 to TRBJ1-1, with D uncertain. Germline values: CDR1 KGHSH, CDR2 LQKENI. The V gene lost 3 bases and the J gene lost 4 bases, with 12 bases spanning the gap. This CDR3 contains 14 residues. This chain's CDR3 is CASSPDLISTEAFF. The CDR3 nucleotides are TGTGCCAGCTCACCTGACCTCATATCCACTGAAGCTTTCTTT.